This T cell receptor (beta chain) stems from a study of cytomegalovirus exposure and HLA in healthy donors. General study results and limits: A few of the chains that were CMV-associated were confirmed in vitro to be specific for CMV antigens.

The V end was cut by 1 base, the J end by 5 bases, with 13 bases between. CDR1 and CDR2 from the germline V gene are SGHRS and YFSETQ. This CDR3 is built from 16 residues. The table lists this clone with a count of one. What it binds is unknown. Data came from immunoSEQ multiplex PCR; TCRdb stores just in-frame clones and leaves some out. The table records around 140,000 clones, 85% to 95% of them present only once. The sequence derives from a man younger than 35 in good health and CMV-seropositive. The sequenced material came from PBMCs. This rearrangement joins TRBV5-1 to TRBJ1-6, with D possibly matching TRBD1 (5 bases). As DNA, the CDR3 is TGCGCCAGCAGCTTGTGGGGGGGACGGAATAATTCACCCCTCCACTTT. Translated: CASSLWGGRNNSPLHF. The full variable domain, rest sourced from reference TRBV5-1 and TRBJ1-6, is KAGVTQTPRYLIKTRGQQVTLSCSPISGHRSVSWYQQTPGQGLQFLFEYFSETQRNKGNFPGRFSGRQFSNSRSEMNVSTLELGDSALYLCASSLWGGRNNSPLHFGNGTRLTVT.